These 14 T cell receptor beta chains came from one sample sequenced in a study of beta chain features in type 1 diabetes. Reverse transcription of all isolated RNA meant that expressed TCRB transcripts were sequenced. TCRdb's copy holds only in-frame clones and misses some; the assay was immunoSEQ multiplex PCR. The table lists just over 600,000 clones, around 15% of them singletons. The material sequenced was naive CD4+ T cells from blood. These receptor sequences come from a man younger than 35 in good health.

This sequence joins TRBV30 and TRBJ1-1; maybe TRBD1 (6 bases). From germline, CDR1 is GTSNPN and CDR2 SVGIG (reference sequence). The CDR3 runs 14 residues. Trimming left V 5 bases short and J 0 bases short, with 13 bases between. CDR3 protein: CAWVTGSMNTEAFF. Here the CDR3 DNA reads TGTGCCTGGGTCACAGGGTCCATGAACACTGAAGCTTTCTTT.

Only a few counts were recorded for this clone. The rearrangement joins TRBV10-3 to TRBJ2-1, with 11 bases fitting TRBD2. The CDR3 is 16 amino acids. Per the germline V gene, CDR1 is ENHRY and CDR2 is SYGVKD. V dropped 1 base and J dropped 7; count of bases not matched to a gene: 6. The CDR3: CAISELTSGSGNEQFF. The CDR3, as DNA: TGTGCCATCAGTGAGTTAACTAGCGGGAGCGGGAATGAGCAGTTCTTC.

As regards this clone: Germline is not matched at one junction end, which may reflect a read error. This chain connects TRBV28 to TRBJ2-7; D might be TRBD1 (6 bases). The CDR3 extends over 13 amino acids. Germline CDR1 MDHEN, CDR2 SYDVKM. The CDR3 is CASTLGTIYEQYF. The CDR3, as DNA: TGTGCCAGCACTTTAGGGACAATTTACGAGCAGTACTTC.

This clone was detected only a few times. The chain employs TRBV4-1 and TRBJ1-1; weak D call: TRBD1 (5 bases). Trimming took 0 bases from V and 10 from J, leaving 15 bases between them. The CDR3 has 14 amino acids. The germline gives CDR1 MGHRA, CDR2 YSYEKL. Here the CDR3 reads CASSQEPTGGGAFF. In nucleotides, the CDR3 is TGCGCCAGCAGCCAAGAGCCCACGGGGGGAGGAGCTTTCTTT.

The chain recombines TRBV4-2 with TRBJ2-3; TRBD2 aligns across 7 bases. Germline CDR1 reads LGHNA; CDR2 reads YNFKEQ. With 3 bases clipped from V and 2 bases from J, the junction kept 5 bases outside the gene matches. The CDR3 runs to 15 residues. This CDR3 is CASSHSGANTDTQYF. The CDR3 DNA reads as TGTGCCAGCAGCCACAGCGGGGCGAACACAGATACGCAGTATTTT.

This clone appeared a few times. V gene TRBV28 combines with J gene TRBJ2-6, with D perhaps matching TRBD1 or TRBD2 (5 bases each). V was pared by 10 bases and J by 1 base, with 23 bases between. CDR1 MDHEN and CDR2 SYDVKM come from the germline V gene. The CDR3 sequence is 18 residues long. CDR3 region: CAIRGRQTDFSGANVLTF. The CDR3 coding sequence is TGTGCCATCCGGGGCAGGCAGACTGACTTTTCTGGGGCCAACGTCCTGACTTTC. Variable domain in full (rest from reference TRBV28 and TRBJ2-6): DVKVTQSSRYLVKRTGEKVFLECVQDMDHENMFWYRQDPGLGLRLIYFSYDVKMKEKGDIPEGYSVSREKKERFSLILESASTNQTSMYLCAIRGRQTDFSGANVLTFGAGSRLTVL.

The chain uses TRBV5-4 and TRBJ2-2, with D possibly being TRBD1 (6 bases). The CDR3 covers 16 residues. Germline CDR1 and CDR2: SGHNT and YYREEE (reference sequence). The germline V and J ends were trimmed by 0 bases and 7 bases, with 16 bases remaining between them. CDR3 loop: CASSLGSTGRVGELFF. The CDR3 nucleotides read TGTGCCAGCAGCTTGGGAAGCACAGGGCGGGTCGGGGAGCTGTTTTTT.

The chain uses TRBV19 and TRBJ2-7; 7 nucleotides match TRBD1. V trimming: 1 base; J trimming: 2 bases; junction bases outside the gene matches: 5. CDR1 LNHDA and CDR2 SQIVND come from the germline V gene (reference sequence). The CDR3 spans 15 residues. The CDR3 DNA follows: TGTGCCAGTAGTATAGCGTCCGGGACAGCCTACGAGCAGTACTTC. It is translated as CASSIASGTAYEQYF.

The genes are TRBV19 and TRBJ2-3; no clear D. From germline, CDR1 is LNHDA and CDR2 SQIVND (reference sequence). V shed 6 bases and J shed 1 base, with 11 bases lying between them. The CDR3 is 14 residues long. CDR3 protein: CASRRAEGTDTQYF. CDR3 nucleotides: TGTGCCAGTAGACGGGCGGAAGGCACAGATACGCAGTATTTT. The complete variable domain, with remaining parts taken from reference TRBV19 and TRBJ2-3, reads DGGITQSPKYLFRKEGQNVTLSCEQNLNHDAMYWYRQDPGQGLRLIYYSQIVNDFQKGDIAEGYSVSREKKESFPLTVTSAQKNPTAFYLCASRRAEGTDTQYFGPGTRLTVL.

The chain is built from TRBV27 and TRBJ2-2; D might be TRBD2 (6 bases). V was trimmed by 7 bases and J by 4 bases, leaving 16 bases between them. The CDR3 consists of 15 residues. Germline loops: CDR1 MNHEY, CDR2 SMNVEV (reference sequence). For the CDR3, the DNA is TGTGCCAGCACTAACCGGGAGCTCTTCACCGGGGAGCTGTTTTTT. Protein product: CASTNRELFTGELFF.

This clone showed up just a few times. At the DNA level, this CDR3 is encoded by other sequences in the same sample as well. The chain carries TRBV9 and TRBJ2-5; possibly TRBD2 for D (6 bases). V lost 2 bases and J 4 bases, leaving 9 bases between the germline ends. The V gene's germline CDR1 is SGDLS and CDR2 YYNGEE. The CDR3 spans 13 residues. The CDR3 here is CASSVDGRETQYF. CDR3 in DNA: TGTGCCAGCAGCGTGGACGGGAGAGAGACCCAGTACTTC.

This clone was observed a handful of times. The chain couples TRBV7-2 to TRBJ1-1; 11 bases are a match to TRBD1. The ends lost 5 bases at V and 6 bases at J; junction bases unmatched: 14. Germline-derived CDR1 and CDR2 are SGHTA and FQGNSA. This CDR3 is 17 amino acids long. For the CDR3, the DNA is TGTGCCAGCAGCCCCCGAAGACGGACAGGGGGCCTTCCTGAAGCTTTCTTT. Translated, it gives CASSPRRRTGGLPEAFF.

This clone was found a few times. The rearrangement joins TRBV5-4 to TRBJ2-7, with D perhaps TRBD1 (5 bases). Trimming removed 4 bases from V and 1 base from J, with 9 bases in between. The CDR3 totals 13 residues. CDR1 is SGHNT and CDR2 is YYREEE in the germline V gene (reference sequence). CDR3 residues: CASSRGTSYEQYF. For the CDR3, the DNA is TGTGCCAGCAGCAGGGGTACTTCCTACGAGCAGTACTTC.

The chain uses TRBV7-2 and TRBJ1-4; D might be TRBD1 (5 bases). Deletions cut 7 bases from V and 8 bases from J, with 17 bases between. There are 14 residues in the CDR3. Germline V gene data show CDR1 as SGHTA and CDR2 as FQGNSA. The CDR3 region has the DNA TGTGCCAGCACCCCGGGACGGGCCTGGGAAAAACTGTTTTTT. Translating gives CASTPGRAWEKLFF.